Presented here are 14 T cell receptor beta chains from one specimen sequenced in a study of blood T cells in healthy people across ages. Primed by a sample-barcoded 5' primer and a J-beta primer mix, a second PCR proceeded for 7 to 11 cycles. TCRdb reprocessed the 5' RACE reads with MiXCR, giving one entry per CDR3 protein. Of roughly 1,500,000 distinct CDR3 sequences in the sample, almost 35% are singletons; the top ten hold roughly 12%. Material for sequencing was blood. These receptors were obtained from a woman aged 30 to 39 in good health.

This clonotype was seen just once. V usage is TRBV27 and J usage is TRBJ1-2; D unclear. The V and J ends lost 2 bases and 7 bases respectively, with 14 bases between them. The CDR3 covers 14 residues. The germline V gene encodes CDR1 MNHEY and CDR2 SMNVEV (reference sequence). CDR3 loop: CASSLKGLMGGYTF. In nucleotides, the CDR3 is TGTGCCAGCAGTTTAAAGGGCCTGATGGGTGGCTACACCTTC.

For this clonotype: Relative to the germline gene, one junction end is altered; a read error may explain this. V and J are TRBV6-1 and TRBJ2-3, with D tentatively TRBD1 (6 bases). The germline CDR1 and CDR2 sequences are MNHNS and SASEGT. The CDR3 extends over 13 amino acids. The DNA for the CDR3 is TGCGCCAGCAGTGAAGGTCAGGGGCATACGCAGTATTTT. Amino acids: CASSEGQGHTQYF.

The rearrangement joins TRBV4-1 to TRBJ1-4; perhaps TRBD1 as D (6 bases). Germline V gives CDR1 MGHRA, CDR2 YSYEKL. The ends were cut back, 0 bases at V and 6 bases at J, with 11 bases in the middle. This CDR3 has 15 residues. The CDR3 region has the DNA TGCGCCAGCAGCCAAGATTCAGGGGTCGATGAAAAACTGTTTTTT. Encoded protein: CASSQDSGVDEKLFF.

DNA of the CDR3: TGTGCCAGCAGCCAAAGGTCTAGATGGGAGACTAGCGGGGGGGTTGCAGATACGCAGTATTTT. Its translation: CASSQRSRWETSGGVADTQYF. V and J are TRBV4-2 and TRBJ2-3; 14 nucleotides match TRBD2. CDR1 and CDR2 from the germline V gene are LGHNA and YNFKEQ. The CDR3 loop spans 21 amino acids. V lost 2 bases, J lost 4 bases, and 17 bases stayed unmatched.

This clonotype has more than one count but fewer than ten. This chain links TRBV4-1 with TRBJ1-2, with TRBD1 as a possible D gene (5 bases). The CDR3 runs 14 residues. The ends were cut back, 4 bases at V and 0 bases at J, with 9 bases in the middle. The germline V gene encodes CDR1 MGHRA and CDR2 YSYEKL. The CDR3 region is CASSLSGPNYGYTF. The CDR3 DNA follows: TGCGCCAGCAGCCTCTCGGGACCTAACTATGGCTACACCTTC.

For this clonotype: A junction end diverges from the germline sequence, so it may reflect a read error. V is TRBV11-2 and J is TRBJ2-7, with D tentatively TRBD2 (7 bases). CDR3 length: 16 residues. Per the germline V gene, CDR1 is SGHAT and CDR2 is FQNNGV. CDR3 nucleotide sequence: TGTGCCGGCAGCTTAGAAGGGGGGGCACGCTCCTACGAGCAGTACTTC. Amino acids: CAGSLEGGARSYEQYF.

V is TRBV7-9 and J is TRBJ2-1, with D possibly TRBD2 on 5 matching bases. CDR3 length: 14 residues. CDR1 is SEHNR, CDR2 FQNEAQ, per germline (reference sequence). V lost 6 bases, J lost 3 bases, and 12 bases lay in between. The CDR3 nucleotides read TGTGCCAGCAGTCGGGATTACGTCTACAATGAGCAGTTCTTC. Its translation is CASSRDYVYNEQFF.

This clonotype was observed a handful of times. This chain joins TRBV20-1 and TRBJ2-3; the match to TRBD2 covers 9 bases. Germline CDR1 DFQATT, CDR2 SNEGSKA (reference sequence). CDR3 length: 14 residues. Trimming took 6 bases from V and 7 from J; bases not matched to a gene: 11. The CDR3 coding sequence is TGCAGTGCGACAACGGGACTAGCATTGCATACGCAGTATTTT. This gives the protein CSATTGLALHTQYF.

The chain couples TRBV4-1 to TRBJ2-3; tentative D call: TRBD2 (6 bases). Germline V gene data show CDR1 as MGHRA and CDR2 as YSYEKL. This CDR3 is 16 amino acids long. Trimming left V 7 bases short and J 2 bases short, with 19 bases between. The CDR3 sequence is CASNPLPSGLTDTQYF. The CDR3 region has the DNA TGCGCCAGCAACCCACTTCCCAGCGGGCTCACAGATACGCAGTATTTT.

This clonotype showed up just a few times. V is TRBV5-1 and J is TRBJ1-1; weak D call: TRBD1 (5 bases). Per the germline V gene, CDR1 is SGHRS and CDR2 is YFSETQ. The CDR3 sequence is 15 residues long. Trimming took 4 bases from V and 7 from J, leaving 20 bases between them. CDR3 residues: CASSPIAEGRFEAFF. The CDR3 DNA is TGCGCCAGCAGCCCGATCGCTGAGGGACGGTTTGAAGCTTTCTTT.

The V and J genes are TRBV7-9 and TRBJ2-7; TRBD2 matches 10 bases. The DNA end is a closer match to TRBJ2-5, so the J assignment may be wrong. The CDR3 extends over 15 amino acids. Germline V gives CDR1 SEHNR, CDR2 FQNEAQ (reference sequence). DNA of the CDR3: TGTGCCAGCAGCTACGCTAGCGGGAGTTATGAGACCCAGTACTTC. Translating it yields CASSYASGSYETQYF.

Comments on this clonotype: This sequence may be a read error, since a much larger clone differs from it by one base. J is TRBJ2-7 and V is TRBV29-1; D call uncertain. This CDR3 comprises 14 residues. Per the germline V gene, CDR1 is SQVTM and CDR2 is ANQGSEA. The V gene lost 4 bases and the J gene lost 2 bases, with 15 bases spanning the gap. This CDR3 is CSVVGRKGAYEQYF. CDR3 DNA sequence: TGCAGCGTTGTAGGCAGGAAAGGAGCCTACGAGCAGTACTTC.

This clonotype was observed a handful of times. This chain joins TRBV6-2 or TRBV6-3 and TRBJ2-1; D uncertain. Deletions cut 5 bases from V and 0 bases from J, with 8 bases between. The CDR3 spans 14 residues. The germline gives CDR1 MNHEY, CDR2 SVGEGT. This CDR3 is CASSPYSSYNEQFF. The CDR3 nucleotides are TGTGCCAGCAGTCCTTATAGCTCCTACAATGAGCAGTTCTTC.

This clonotype came up a few times. The rearrangement uses TRBV5-1 and TRBJ2-7; 9 bases map to TRBD1. After removal of 0 bases from V and 2 bases from J, the junction contained 6 bases not matched to a gene. There are 16 residues in the CDR3. Germline V gives CDR1 SGHRS, CDR2 YFSETQ. Here the CDR3 reads CASSLDRDRDTYEQYF. The CDR3 bases are TGCGCCAGCAGCTTGGACCGGGACAGGGATACCTACGAGCAGTACTTC.